The rows below give T cell receptor beta chains drawn from one sample of a study of early T cells in non-severe SARS-CoV-2 infection. TCRdb independently ran MiXCR on the 5' RACE reads; one entry per CDR3 protein. The repertoire has tens of thousands of distinct CDR3 sequences, around 10% of them found once; the top ten carry 12%. Source: whole blood, taken at baseline. The receptors come from an adult who was a healthcare worker with PCR-confirmed SARS-CoV-2 infection or an uninfected control (not recorded which). CDR3s include the opening cysteine and the closing phenylalanine or tryptophan. The order of the fields is clone size, D gene, J gene, V gene, CDR3 protein, CDR3 DNA. A D gene is named only where the DNA matches it firmly. Size tells how often a clone was seen (once, few, many) or the class of an expanded clone, and some rows leave it out.

size: .
D: .
J: TRBJ1-5
V: TRBV4-3
CDR3: CASSQESGSNQPQHF
DNA: TGCGCCAGCAGCCAAGAAAGCGGTAGCAATCAGCCCCAGCATTTT

size: few
D: TRBD2
J: TRBJ2-3
V: TRBV7-2
CDR3: CASSLRGGRDTQYF
DNA: TGTGCCAGCAGCTTGCGCGGGGGGAGAGATACGCAGTATTTT

size: many
D: .
J: TRBJ2-3
V: TRBV19
CDR3: CASSPTGGHIGDTQYF
DNA: TGTGCCAGTAGTCCGACTGGGGGACATATTGGAGATACGCAGTATTTT

size: many
D: .
J: TRBJ2-6
V: TRBV3-1
CDR3: CASSPTIGGTPGANVLTF
DNA: TGTGCCAGCAGCCCCACGATCGGGGGAACCCCTGGGGCCAACGTCCTGACTTTC

size: few
D: TRBD1
J: TRBJ2-2
V: TRBV14
CDR3: CASSQRTGGGNTGELFF
DNA: TGTGCCAGCAGCCAAAGGACAGGGGGCGGGAACACCGGGGAGCTGTTTTTT

size: .
D: .
J: TRBJ2-7
V: TRBV10-3
CDR3: CAISFQLASSYEQYF
DNA: TGTGCCATCAGCTTCCAGCTAGCAAGCTCCTACGAGCAGTACTTC

size: .
D: TRBD1
J: TRBJ1-4
V: TRBV6-1
CDR3: CASSIGADRAAEKLFF
DNA: TGTGCCAGCAGCATTGGGGCGGACAGGGCGGCCGAAAAACTGTTTTTT

size: many
D: TRBD2
J: TRBJ2-1
V: TRBV20-1
CDR3: CSAKSGGADGEQFF
DNA: TGCAGTGCAAAAAGCGGGGGGGCCGACGGTGAGCAGTTCTTC

size: many
D: .
J: TRBJ1-3
V: TRBV7-3
CDR3: CASSSSNAGNTIYF
DNA: TGTGCCAGCAGCTCCTCTAACGCTGGAAACACCATATATTTT

size: many
D: .
J: TRBJ2-7
V: TRBV7-9
CDR3: CASSSQVSYEQYF
DNA: TGTGCCAGCAGCTCACAGGTTTCCTACGAGCAGTACTTC

size: many
D: .
J: TRBJ2-7
V: TRBV7-2
CDR3: CASSLEAFGEQYF
DNA: TGTGCCAGCAGCTTAGAGGCTTTCGGGGAGCAGTACTTC

size: few
D: .
J: TRBJ1-1
V: TRBV5-1
CDR3: CASSLLTGLNTEAFF
DNA: TGCGCCAGCAGCTTGTTGACGGGGCTGAACACTGAAGCTTTCTTT

size: .
D: .
J: TRBJ2-1
V: TRBV15
CDR3: CATSRGGSYNEQFF
DNA: TGTGCCACCAGCAGAGGAGGGTCCTACAATGAGCAGTTCTTC

size: .
D: .
J: TRBJ2-7
V: TRBV7-2
CDR3: CASSPRPYEQYF
DNA: TGTGCCAGCAGTCCCCGGCCCTACGAGCAGTACTTC

size: .
D: .
J: TRBJ1-6
V: TRBV7-2
CDR3: CASSGGVASPLHF
DNA: TGTGCCAGCAGCGGGGGTGTCGCTTCACCCCTCCACTTT

size: .
D: .
J: TRBJ2-1
V: TRBV29-1
CDR3: CSVDATGIYNEQFF
DNA: TGCAGCGTTGACGCTACAGGGATCTACAATGAGCAGTTCTTC

size: .
D: TRBD1
J: TRBJ1-2
V: TRBV11-2
CDR3: CASSSIVFRGRSGYTF
DNA: TGTGCCAGCAGCTCCATAGTTTTCAGGGGGCGGTCTGGCTACACCTTC

size: many
D: .
J: TRBJ1-2
V: TRBV29-1
CDR3: CSVEIWSSNGYTF
DNA: TGCAGCGTTGAAATCTGGTCGTCGAATGGCTACACCTTC

size: .
D: .
J: TRBJ2-1
V: TRBV4-3
CDR3: CASSLTLDSSYNEQFF
DNA: TGCGCCAGCAGCCTTACCCTGGACAGCTCCTACAATGAGCAGTTCTTC

size: .
D: TRBD1
J: TRBJ2-5
V: TRBV9
CDR3: CASSLSRTGQETQYF
DNA: TGTGCCAGCAGCTTGAGCCGGACAGGGCAAGAGACCCAGTACTTC

size: .
D: TRBD2
J: TRBJ2-7
V: TRBV12-3/TRBV12-4
CDR3: CASSQSSGAVYEQYF
DNA: TGTGCCAGCAGCCAATCTAGCGGGGCGGTTTACGAGCAGTACTTC

size: few
D: TRBD1
J: TRBJ2-2
V: TRBV6-1
CDR3: CASSPPPGTGGTGELFF
DNA: TGTGCCAGCAGCCCTCCACCTGGGACAGGGGGAACCGGGGAGCTGTTTTTT

size: many
D: TRBD1
J: TRBJ2-7
V: TRBV20-1
CDR3: CSARPDRGGEQYF
DNA: TGCAGTGCTAGACCGGACAGGGGAGGCGAGCAGTACTTC

size: many
D: .
J: TRBJ1-1
V: TRBV11-2
CDR3: CASSLERALEAFF
DNA: TGTGCCAGCAGCTTAGAAAGGGCTTTGGAGGCTTTCTTT

size: many
D: TRBD2
J: TRBJ2-3
V: TRBV6-6
CDR3: CASSRTSGPQGTDTQYF
DNA: TGTGCCAGCAGCCGGACTAGCGGCCCCCAAGGAACAGATACGCAGTATTTT

size: .
D: TRBD2
J: TRBJ2-1
V: TRBV3-1
CDR3: CASSLTGLAGGFTTYNEQFF
DNA: TGTGCCAGCAGCCTGACCGGGCTAGCGGGGGGGTTTACCACCTACAATGAGCAGTTCTTC

size: .
D: .
J: TRBJ2-5
V: TRBV6-2/TRBV6-3
CDR3: CASSLPGPWAYF
DNA: TGTGCCAGCAGCCTCCCCGGTCCCTGGGCGTACTTC

size: .
D: .
J: TRBJ2-1
V: TRBV2
CDR3: CASSVVVGAVDNEQFF
DNA: TGTGCCAGCAGTGTGGTCGTCGGGGCAGTTGACAATGAGCAGTTCTTC

size: once
D: .
J: TRBJ1-1
V: TRBV2
CDR3: CASSEAISKGTEAFF
DNA: TGTGCCAGCAGTGAAGCGATAAGTAAAGGCACTGAAGCTTTCTTT

size: .
D: TRBD2
J: TRBJ2-3
V: TRBV20-1
CDR3: CSAPRLAGGFTDTQYF
DNA: TGCAGTGCGCCCAGACTAGCGGGGGGATTCACAGATACGCAGTATTTT

size: few
D: TRBD1
J: TRBJ2-3
V: TRBV30
CDR3: CAWDRDRGYADTQYF
DNA: TGTGCCTGGGACCGGGACAGGGGTTACGCAGATACGCAGTATTTT

size: .
D: .
J: TRBJ1-4
V: TRBV18
CDR3: CASSPDGGAEEKLFF
DNA: TGTGCCAGCTCACCGGATGGGGGCGCGGAGGAAAAACTGTTTTTT

size: .
D: .
J: TRBJ2-7
V: TRBV11-2
CDR3: CASSLIVRLAGEQYF
DNA: TGTGCCAGCAGCTTAATCGTGCGGTTGGCGGGCGAGCAGTACTTC

size: few
D: TRBD2
J: TRBJ2-3
V: TRBV7-2
CDR3: CASSRSGGAINTQYF
DNA: TGTGCCAGCAGCCGTAGCGGGGGGGCCATTAATACGCAGTATTTT

size: few
D: .
J: TRBJ1-1
V: TRBV25-1
CDR3: CASREILASEAFF
DNA: TGTGCCAGCCGCGAGATTCTAGCTTCCGAAGCTTTCTTT

size: few
D: .
J: TRBJ1-3
V: TRBV11-3
CDR3: CASSPLPGYSGNTIYF
DNA: TGTGCCAGCAGCCCCCTCCCGGGGTATAGTGGAAACACCATATATTTT

size: .
D: .
J: TRBJ2-1
V: TRBV5-4
CDR3: CASSPDRSDEQFF
DNA: TGTGCCAGCAGCCCCGACCGCAGTGATGAGCAGTTCTTC

size: few
D: TRBD1
J: TRBJ1-4
V: TRBV30
CDR3: CACSRGATNEKLFF
DNA: TGTGCCTGTTCCAGGGGGGCAACTAATGAAAAACTGTTTTTT

size: many
D: TRBD2
J: TRBJ2-1
V: TRBV6-1
CDR3: CASETSGGAEQFF
DNA: TGTGCCAGCGAAACTAGCGGGGGGGCTGAGCAGTTCTTC

size: .
D: .
J: TRBJ2-7
V: TRBV11-2
CDR3: CASSRPRGASFHEQYF
DNA: TGTGCCAGCAGCCGCCCAAGAGGGGCGTCGTTCCACGAGCAGTACTTC

size: many
D: .
J: TRBJ2-2
V: TRBV4-2
CDR3: CASSQPGALGELFF
DNA: TGTGCCAGCAGCCAACCAGGGGCCCTCGGGGAGCTGTTTTTT

size: .
D: .
J: TRBJ2-7
V: TRBV4-3
CDR3: CASSQDQASYEQYF
DNA: TGCGCCAGCAGCCAAGATCAGGCCAGCTACGAGCAGTACTTC

size: .
D: .
J: TRBJ2-2
V: TRBV20-1
CDR3: CSASQHTGELFF
DNA: TGCAGTGCTAGTCAACACACCGGGGAGCTGTTTTTT

size: few
D: .
J: TRBJ2-5
V: TRBV6-1
CDR3: CASMVVETQYF
DNA: TGTGCCAGCATGGTGGTGGAGACCCAGTACTTC

size: .
D: TRBD2
J: TRBJ2-7
V: TRBV6-5
CDR3: CASSERLAGTSYEQYF
DNA: TGTGCCAGCAGCGAAAGACTAGCGGGGACATCCTACGAGCAGTACTTC

size: .
D: .
J: TRBJ1-1
V: TRBV11-2
CDR3: CASSPRGGRAEAFF
DNA: TGTGCCAGCAGCCCCCGTGGGGGCAGGGCTGAAGCTTTCTTT

size: .
D: .
J: TRBJ2-7
V: TRBV14
CDR3: CASSLRTGIGSYEQYF
DNA: TGTGCCAGCAGCCTGAGGACGGGAATAGGCTCCTACGAGCAGTACTTC

size: few
D: .
J: TRBJ2-5
V: TRBV20-1
CDR3: CSARGPGESWRETQYF
DNA: TGCAGTGCTAGAGGGCCTGGGGAATCATGGAGGGAGACCCAGTACTTC

size: .
D: .
J: TRBJ1-6
V: TRBV18
CDR3: CASSNLGRRPDHSPLHF
DNA: TGTGCCAGCTCAAACCTCGGCAGGAGGCCAGACCATTCACCCCTCCACTTT

size: few
D: TRBD1
J: TRBJ1-1
V: TRBV20-1
CDR3: CSVPGQQNTEAFF
DNA: TGCAGTGTTCCGGGACAGCAGAACACTGAAGCTTTCTTT

size: once
D: .
J: TRBJ2-3
V: TRBV27
CDR3: CASTIFWPGTDTQYF
DNA: TGTGCCAGCACCATATTCTGGCCCGGCACAGATACGCAGTATTTT